The clone carrying this T cell receptor (beta chain) has only a few counts. The data were taken from a study of blood T cell repertoires in COVID-19. Study at large: COVID-19 samples collected from the United States, Italy and Spain covered acute and convalescent phases. In each case, the material was cDNA or gDNA derived from T cells, B-cell-depleted T cells, or PBMCs.

The method was immunoSEQ multiplex PCR; TCRdb's version includes in-frame clones alone and lacks a portion of them. The sample has 150,000 to 180,000 clones; about 85% are singletons. The CDR3 runs 17 residues. Germline V gives CDR1 MGHRA, CDR2 YSYEKL. V lost 0 bases, J lost 4 bases, and 18 bases lay in between. The TCR originated in a man aged 55-75 years with COVID-19, enrolled during active disease. Sequencing used peripheral blood. The chain has TRBV4-1 and TRBJ1-1; D not certain. The CDR3, as DNA: TGCGCCAGCAGCCAAGATGCGGCTTGGTCCGCGGGCACTGAAGCTTTCTTT. Translation: CASSQDAAWSAGTEAFF.